One sample yielded the 31 T cell receptor beta chains listed below, sequenced in a study of T cells in Graves' hyperthyroidism and ophthalmopathy. Using RNA transcripts as the source, TCR beta CDR3 regions were amplified. HTBI primers were used for first-round RT-PCR of the TCR CDR3. TCRdb redid the calling of the multiplex PCR reads with MiXCR, one entry per CDR3 protein. Among roughly 500,000 distinct CDR3 sequences listed, 46% were seen once. Material: peripheral blood or thyroid tissue (not recorded which). All receptors come from an adult woman with Graves' disease, either hyperthyroidism or ophthalmopathy (not recorded which).

With regard to this clonotype: The conserved phenylalanine or tryptophan is not found at the CDR3 terminus, so this likely reflects a read error. The DNA is left out, because the CDR3 cannot be placed on it with certainty; the CDR3 is given as TCRdb lists it. This chain links TRBV29-1 with TRBJ1-1. The CDR3 adds up to 8 amino acids, both ends counted. Germline CDR1 and CDR2: SQVTM and ANQGSEA. The CDR3 is CSVEGLAS.

The chain combines TRBV10-3 with TRBJ1-1; perhaps TRBD1 as D (6 bases). This CDR3 is 13 amino acids long. CDR1 is ENHRY and CDR2 is SYGVKD in the germline V gene. This chain's CDR3 is CARDQGWDTEAFF. CDR3 sequence (DNA): TGTGCTAGAGATCAGGGGTGGGACACTGAAGCTTTCTTT.

This clonotype was seen just once. This rearrangement joins TRBV20-1 to TRBJ2-7, with D perhaps assigned TRBD1 or TRBD2 (5 bases each). Germline assignment: CDR1 DFQATT and CDR2 SNEGSKA (reference sequence). V was trimmed by 5 bases and J by 2 bases, leaving 13 bases between them. The CDR3 is 13 amino acids. The CDR3: CSAPPGPTYEQYF. The CDR3 DNA reads as TGCAGTGCTCCTCCGGGACCCACCTACGAGCAGTACTTC.

This chain connects TRBV2 to TRBJ1-5; 7 nucleotides agree with TRBD1. V shed 5 bases, J shed 5 bases, and the junction held 9 bases outside the gene matches. CDR1 and CDR2 from the germline V gene are SNHLY and FYNNEI. The CDR3 sequence is 15 residues long. The CDR3 sequence: CASSPQGGGYQPQHF. CDR3 coding DNA: TGTGCCAGCAGTCCCCAAGGAGGGGGCTATCAGCCCCAGCATTTT.

This chain uses TRBV9 with TRBJ1-2; D might be TRBD1 (5 bases). V was clipped by 0 bases and J by 3 bases, with 12 bases between them. Per germline, CDR1 SGDLS and CDR2 YYNGEE. The CDR3 covers 15 residues. CDR3 DNA: TGTGCCAGCAGCGTAGGGGGCAGGGAGGACTATGGCTACACCTTC. It codes for CASSVGGREDYGYTF.

The chain is built from TRBV4-1 and TRBJ1-1; 10 bases agree with TRBD1. The junction had 9 bases not matched to a gene; V was cut back by 1 base and J by 7 bases. This CDR3 is 16 amino acids long. Looked up from germline, CDR1 is MGHRA and CDR2 is YSYEKL. In nucleotides, the CDR3 is TGCGCCAGCAGCCAAGCCGGGACAGGGGCCACGGTTGAAGCTTTCTTT. Its translation is CASSQAGTGATVEAFF.

This clonotype was picked up many times. V is TRBV28 and J is TRBJ2-5, with TRBD2 matching 13 bases. The CDR3 totals 16 residues. The V gene end was trimmed by 6 bases and the J gene end by 5 bases; junction bases not matched to a gene: 9. Germline lookup yields CDR1 MDHEN and CDR2 SYDVKM. The CDR3: CASSRRTSGSRETQYF. The CDR3 nucleotides read TGTGCCAGCAGCCGTCGGACTAGCGGGAGTCGGGAGACCCAGTACTTC.

The chain is built from TRBV20-1 and TRBJ2-7; TRBD1 matches at 11 bases. Per the germline V gene, CDR1 is DFQATT and CDR2 is SNEGSKA (reference sequence). This CDR3 spans 17 amino acids. After removal of 2 bases from V and 2 bases from J, the junction contained 11 bases not matched to a gene. CDR3 loop: CSARPLGPGQGAYEQYF. The CDR3 DNA sequence: TGCAGTGCTAGACCACTCGGGCCGGGACAGGGGGCCTACGAGCAGTACTTC.

The V call is TRBV20-1, the J call TRBJ2-7, with D perhaps TRBD1 (5 bases). Germline V gives CDR1 DFQATT, CDR2 SNEGSKA (reference sequence). The ends were cut back, 5 bases at V and 7 bases at J, with 15 bases in the middle. The CDR3 is 12 amino acids. CDR3 loop: CSAVRTKAEQYF. In DNA, the CDR3 is TGCAGTGCTGTCCGGACAAAAGCAGAGCAGTACTTC.

This clonotype was recorded many times. The J gene is TRBJ2-7, the V gene TRBV7-2; 8 nucleotides line up with TRBD2. The CDR3 length is 15 residues. With V trimmed by 4 bases and J by 3 bases, 8 bases remained unmatched. CDR1 and CDR2 from the germline V gene are SGHTA and FQGNSA. The CDR3 spells CASSSPTSGGYEQYF. The CDR3 coding sequence is TGTGCCAGCAGCTCACCAACTAGCGGAGGCTACGAGCAGTACTTC. The full variable domain, in which reference TRBV7-2 and TRBJ2-7 provide the parts outside the CDR3, is GAGVSQSPSNKVTEKGKDVELRCDPISGHTALYWYRQSLGQGLEFLIYFQGNSAPDKSGLPSDRFSAERTGGSVSTLTIQRTQQEDSAVYLCASSSPTSGGYEQYFGPGTRLTVT.

Worth noting for this clonotype: With a much larger clone just one base away, this may be a read error. The rearrangement links TRBV11-2 to TRBJ2-2; D remains unclear. The CDR3 totals 14 residues. Germline CDR1 reads SGHAT; CDR2 reads FQNNGV. V lost 2 bases, J lost 4 bases, and 8 bases lay in between. The CDR3 reads CASSLMDGTGELFF. As DNA, the CDR3 is TGTGCCAGCAGCTTAATGGACGGCACCGGGGAGCTGTTTTTT.

This clonotype was observed at least ten times. CDR3: CSARDRRSNTEAFF. The CDR3 DNA follows: TGCAGTGCTAGAGATAGGAGATCGAACACTGAAGCTTTCTTT. This rearrangement joins TRBV20-1 to TRBJ1-1; D is unresolved. The CDR3 runs to 14 residues. The germline V and J ends were trimmed by 0 bases and 1 base, with 9 bases remaining between them. Germline-derived CDR1 and CDR2 are DFQATT and SNEGSKA (reference sequence).

The CDR3 nucleotides are TGTGCCAGCAGCTTGGGGGGCGCGGAACAAGAGACCCAGTACTTC. This gives the protein CASSLGGAEQETQYF. The chain recombines TRBV11-1 with TRBJ2-5; possibly TRBD1 or TRBD2 for D (6 bases each). Germline V gives CDR1 SGHAT, CDR2 FQDESV (reference sequence). CDR3 length: 15 amino acids. Trimming left V 3 bases short and J 2 bases short, with 13 bases between.

The chain combines TRBV5-1 with TRBJ1-2; D is possibly TRBD1 (5 bases). Germline V gene sequence: CDR1 SGHRS, CDR2 YFSETQ. V lost 3 bases and J lost 13, with 16 bases in between. There are 12 residues in the CDR3. The CDR3: CASSSPGRIFTF. The CDR3 bases are TGCGCCAGCAGCTCCCCGGGACGAATCTTCACCTTC. Looking up the rest from reference TRBV5-1 and TRBJ1-2 gives the full variable domain: KAGVTQTPRYLIKTRGQQVTLSCSPISGHRSVSWYQQTPGQGLQFLFEYFSETQRNKGNFPGRFSGRQFSNSRSEMNVSTLELGDSALYLCASSSPGRIFTFGSGTRLTVV.

The CDR3 bases are TGTGCCAGCAGCCAAGTTTTTACCGGGGAGCTGTTTTTT. Translation: CASSQVFTGELFF. The chain combines TRBV16 with TRBJ2-2; no reliable D call. Trimming shortened V by 2 bases and J by 5 bases, and 6 bases separated the two germline ends. The CDR3 contains 13 residues. CDR1 and CDR2 (germline): KGHSY, FQNENV.

The chain has TRBV7-2 and TRBJ2-5; D is undetermined. The CDR3 covers 14 residues. Between the trimmed V and J ends, which lost 6 bases and 4 bases, there was a span of 15 bases. Germline V gene lookup returns CDR1 SGHTA and CDR2 FQGNSA. CDR3 in amino acids: CASRERKGIETQYF. The CDR3, as DNA: TGTGCCAGCAGAGAAAGGAAAGGGATAGAGACCCAGTACTTC. Based on the CDR3 plus reference TRBV7-2 and TRBJ2-5, the full variable domain is GAGVSQSPSNKVTEKGKDVELRCDPISGHTALYWYRQSLGQGLEFLIYFQGNSAPDKSGLPSDRFSAERTGGSVSTLTIQRTQQEDSAVYLCASRERKGIETQYFGPGTRLLVL.

The CDR3 reads CASSQDLGTRSNEQFF. The CDR3 coding sequence is TGTGCCAGCAGCCAAGATTTGGGGACCAGAAGTAATGAGCAGTTCTTC. J is TRBJ2-1 and V is TRBV3-1, with D tentatively TRBD1 or TRBD2 (5 bases each). This CDR3 is built from 16 residues. With 0 bases removed from V and 7 bases from J, the gap between germline ends came to 16 bases. The germline CDR1 and CDR2 sequences are LGHDT and YNNKEL (reference sequence).

The V and J genes are TRBV7-8 and TRBJ1-2, with D tentatively TRBD1 (6 bases). With 0 bases removed from V and 8 bases from J, the gap between germline ends came to 19 bases. Looked up from germline, CDR1 is SGHVS and CDR2 is FQNEAQ. The CDR3 sequence is 16 residues long. CDR3 amino acids: CASSLAGAGGRSGYTF. The CDR3, as DNA: TGTGCCAGCAGCTTAGCGGGGGCGGGGGGGAGGAGCGGCTACACCTTC.

This clonotype showed up just once. The chain combines TRBV5-1 with TRBJ2-7; TRBD1 or TRBD2 may be the D gene (6 bases each). The V end was cut by 5 bases, the J end by 3 bases, with 18 bases between. Germline lookup yields CDR1 SGHRS and CDR2 YFSETQ. CDR3 length equals 15 residues. This CDR3 reads CASRGGLSVLYEQYF. In DNA form, the CDR3 reads TGCGCCAGCAGAGGGGGGCTTAGCGTCCTCTACGAGCAGTACTTC.

This clonotype occurred many times. The rearrangement links TRBV20-1 to TRBJ2-5, with 9 bases aligning to TRBD2. The CDR3 contains 16 residues. Per germline, CDR1 DFQATT and CDR2 SNEGSKA (reference sequence). V trimming: 6 bases; J trimming: 2 bases; junction bases outside the gene matches: 13. CDR3 region: CSAPASSGKPQETQYF. The CDR3 DNA is TGCAGTGCCCCTGCCTCTAGCGGGAAACCTCAAGAGACCCAGTACTTC.

This clonotype was seen at least ten times. V gene TRBV7-8 combines with J gene TRBJ1-3; no firm D call. The V end was cut by 0 bases, the J end by 7 bases, with 4 bases between. This CDR3 contains 12 residues. Germline CDR1 and CDR2: SGHVS and FQNEAQ. The CDR3 protein is CASSLAANTIYF. For the CDR3, the DNA is TGTGCCAGCAGCTTAGCGGCGAACACCATATATTTT.

This clonotype was seen ten or more times. A much larger clone lies one base from this, so it may be a read error. The J gene is TRBJ1-2, the V gene TRBV7-3; 9 nucleotides match TRBD1. Germline trimming cut 5 bases from V and 5 bases from J; bases unmatched to any gene: 3. The CDR3 runs to 13 residues. CDR1 SGHTA and CDR2 FQGTGA come from the germline V gene. DNA of the CDR3: TGTGCCAGCAGCCAAGGGACAGGGTATGGCTACACCTTC. The encoded protein is CASSQGTGYGYTF.

V is TRBV29-1 and J is TRBJ1-5; D gene unclear. The ends were cut back, 4 bases at V and 11 bases at J, with 12 bases in the middle. CDR3 length equals 11 residues. CDR1 and CDR2 from the germline V gene are SQVTM and ANQGSEA. CDR3 loop: CSVVVGETQHF. The CDR3 DNA reads as TGCAGCGTTGTTGTCGGTGAGACCCAGCATTTT.

This clonotype has only a few counts. This rearrangement joins TRBV4-3 to TRBJ2-2, with 10 bases lining up with TRBD2. This CDR3 has 16 residues. The trim removed 6 bases at V and 3 bases at J, leaving 7 bases unmatched. Germline CDR1 reads LGHNA; CDR2 reads YSLEER. CDR3 sequence: CASRALAGEYTGELFF. The DNA of the CDR3 is TGCGCCAGCAGGGCCCTAGCGGGAGAGTACACCGGGGAGCTGTTTTTT.

V is TRBV25-1 and J is TRBJ1-1, with no clear D. Trimming pared 5 bases from V and 1 base from J, leaving 5 bases between. CDR1 and CDR2 (germline): MGHDK, SYGVNS. The CDR3 spans 12 residues. The CDR3 is CASSLWNTEAFF. The CDR3 DNA reads TGTGCCAGCAGTTTGTGGAACACTGAAGCTTTCTTT.

The chain employs TRBV4-3 and TRBJ2-7; 11 positions match TRBD2. Germline V gene data show CDR1 as LGHNA and CDR2 as YSLEER. The CDR3 is 18 residues long. With V trimmed by 1 base and J by 9 bases, 17 bases remained unmatched. CDR3 DNA sequence: TGCGCCAGCAGCCAAGCGACGGCTAGCGGGGGGCTCGTCCAGGTGCAGTACTTC. Its protein product is CASSQATASGGLVQVQYF.

This rearrangement joins TRBV6-1 to TRBJ2-7; no reliable D call. The V gene lost 8 bases and the J gene lost 7 bases, with 21 bases spanning the gap. Germline-derived CDR1 and CDR2 are MNHNS and SASEGT. The CDR3 runs 14 residues. The CDR3 reads CASSPRAPDFEQYF. The CDR3 coding sequence is TGTGCCAGCTCACCACGGGCACCCGATTTTGAGCAGTACTTC.

This chain connects TRBV10-3 to TRBJ2-7; D possibly matches TRBD1 or TRBD2 (5 bases each). The V end was cut by 8 bases, the J end by 0 bases, with 11 bases between. Germline CDR1 reads ENHRY; CDR2 reads SYGVKD. CDR3 length: 13 amino acids. CDR3 loop: CAIGTASSYEQYF. DNA of the CDR3: TGTGCCATCGGGACGGCAAGCTCCTACGAGCAGTACTTC.

This clonotype was observed a few times. This sequence joins TRBV29-1 and TRBJ1-5; tentatively, D is TRBD1 (5 bases). CDR1 is SQVTM, CDR2 ANQGSEA, per germline. CDR3 length equals 13 residues. Trimming left V 6 bases short and J 2 bases short, with 11 bases between. Written as DNA, the CDR3 is TGCAGCGTGAGGGACGGTGGCAATCAGCCCCAGCATTTT. Its protein is CSVRDGGNQPQHF.

This clonotype occurred many times. The chain has TRBV6-1 and TRBJ2-5; 10 bases line up with TRBD1. Germline loops: CDR1 MNHNS, CDR2 SASEGT. This CDR3 is 13 amino acids long. After removal of 7 bases from V and 9 bases from J, the junction contained 8 bases not matched to a gene. CDR3 residues: CASKGQGTRAQYF. In DNA, the CDR3 is TGTGCCAGCAAGGGACAGGGGACTAGGGCCCAGTACTTC.

V is TRBV5-1 and J is TRBJ1-6; D possibly corresponds to TRBD1 (6 bases). The ends were cut back, 4 bases at V and 4 bases at J, with 15 bases in the middle. The CDR3 is made up of 16 amino acids. From germline, CDR1 is SGHRS and CDR2 YFSETQ. CDR3 residues: CASSPDGQPYNSPLHF. CDR3 DNA sequence: TGCGCCAGCAGCCCGGATGGACAGCCATATAATTCACCCCTCCACTTT.